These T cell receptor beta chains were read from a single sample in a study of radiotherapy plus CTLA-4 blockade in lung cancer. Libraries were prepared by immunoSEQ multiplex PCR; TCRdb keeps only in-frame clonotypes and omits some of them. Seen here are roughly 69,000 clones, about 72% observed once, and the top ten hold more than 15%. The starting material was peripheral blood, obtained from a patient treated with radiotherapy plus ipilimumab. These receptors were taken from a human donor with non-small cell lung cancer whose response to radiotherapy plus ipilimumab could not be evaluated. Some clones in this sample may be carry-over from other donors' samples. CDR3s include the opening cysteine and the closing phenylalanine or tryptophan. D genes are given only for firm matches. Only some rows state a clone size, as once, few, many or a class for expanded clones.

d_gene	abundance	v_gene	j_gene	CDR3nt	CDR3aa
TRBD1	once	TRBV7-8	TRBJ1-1	TGTGCCAGCAGCTTCGGGACAGGCACTGAAGCTTTCTTT	CASSFGTGTEAFF
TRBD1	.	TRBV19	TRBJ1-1	TGTGCCAGTAGCAACAGGGGGCTGGAGAACACTGAAGCTTTCTTT	CASSNRGLENTEAFF
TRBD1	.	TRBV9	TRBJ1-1	TGTGCCAGCACCCCCTGGGACAGGCCACTGAACACTGAAGCTTTCTTT	CASTPWDRPLNTEAFF
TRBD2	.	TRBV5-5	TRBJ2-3	TGTGCCAGCAGCTTGGGACTAGCGGGGGGGAAAGATACGCAGTATTTT	CASSLGLAGGKDTQYF
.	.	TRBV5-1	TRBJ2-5	TGCGCCAGCAGCTGGGGCGATCCTGACAAAGAGACCCAGTACTTC	CASSWGDPDKETQYF
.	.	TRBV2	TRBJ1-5	TGTGCCAGCAGTAGTATCGCTGGGGAGGGCAATCAGCCCCAGCATTTT	CASSSIAGEGNQPQHF
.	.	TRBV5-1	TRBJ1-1	TGCGCCAGCAAAGAGGGCACCCCGAACACTGAAGCTTTCTTT	CASKEGTPNTEAFF
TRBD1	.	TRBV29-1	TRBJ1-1	TGCAGCGTTGAACCGGAGGGGGCAGGCATTTCTGAAGCTTTCTTT	CSVEPEGAGISEAFF
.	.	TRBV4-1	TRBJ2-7	TGCGCCAGCAGCCAAAGCCCACTAGCTATGGCCTACGAGCAGTACTTC	CASSQSPLAMAYEQYF
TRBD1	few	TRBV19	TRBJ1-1	TGTGCCAGTAATACCCCGTTACAGGGGACTGAAGCTTTCTTT	CASNTPLQGTEAFF
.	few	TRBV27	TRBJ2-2	TGTGCCAGCAGTTTATTAGGAGGACGCCGGGAGCTGTTTTTT	CASSLLGGRRELFF
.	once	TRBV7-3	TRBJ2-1	TGTGCCAGCAGCTTAAGTGGGGGGAATGAGCAGTTCTTC	CASSLSGGNEQFF
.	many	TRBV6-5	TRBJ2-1	TGTGCCAGCAGTTACGATGGACAGGGAGGGAACAATGAGCAGTTCTTC	CASSYDGQGGNNEQFF
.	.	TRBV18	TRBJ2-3	TGTGCCAGCTCACCACTAGGGGATGGCACAGATACGCAGTATTTT	CASSPLGDGTDTQYF
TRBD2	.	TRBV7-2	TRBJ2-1	TGTGCCAGCAGCAGGCTAGCGGGGGAGCAGTTCTTC	CASSRLAGEQFF
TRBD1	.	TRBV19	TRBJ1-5	TGTGCCAGTAGTGTACGCCGGGACAGTACCAATCAGCCCCAGCATTTT	CASSVRRDSTNQPQHF
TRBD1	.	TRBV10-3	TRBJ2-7	TGTGCCATCAGTGAGCCCGGGACAGGTCGGCGAGGCCCTAACTACGAGCAGTACTTC	CAISEPGTGRRGPNYEQYF
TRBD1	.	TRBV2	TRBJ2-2	TGTGCCAGCAGGCCTCGGACAGGCACCGGGGAGCTGTTTTTT	CASRPRTGTGELFF
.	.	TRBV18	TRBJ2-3	TGTGCCAGCTCACCGAGGGACTTTGAGGGGACGCAGTATTTT	CASSPRDFEGTQYF
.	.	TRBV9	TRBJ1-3	TGTGCCAGCAGCGTAGGACAGTCCCTCTCTGGAAACACCATATATTTT	CASSVGQSLSGNTIYF